The sequence of this T cell receptor beta chain was determined in a study of beta chain features in type 1 diabetes. Whole-study context: The number of sorted cells examined across all samples was roughly 100,000,000. Study-wide findings and caveats: The naive, central memory and Treg TCRB repertoires looked more alike in patients than they did in healthy donors.

Every donor provided one heparinised blood draw, which averaged roughly 120 mL. Germline-derived CDR1 and CDR2 are MNHEY and SVGAGI. V gave up 2 bases and J gave up 7 bases; unmatched junction bases: 10. This CDR3 comprises 15 residues. This clone has only a few counts. Its specificity is not known. Reverse transcribing all isolated RNA meant expressed TCRB transcripts were sequenced. Assay: immunoSEQ multiplex PCR; the TCRdb copy retains only in-frame clones and omits some. The sample has fewer than 250,000 clones, roughly 9.6% seen once; the top ten hold about 0.037%. Sequencing was done on a sample of naive CD4+ T cells from blood. This TCR derives from a woman aged 18-30 years in good health. The chain combines TRBV6-5 with TRBJ1-2, with 7 bases matching TRBD1. The CDR3 protein is CASSYTGTASVGYTF. Here the CDR3 DNA reads TGTGCCAGCAGTTACACTGGGACAGCTAGCGTTGGCTACACCTTC.